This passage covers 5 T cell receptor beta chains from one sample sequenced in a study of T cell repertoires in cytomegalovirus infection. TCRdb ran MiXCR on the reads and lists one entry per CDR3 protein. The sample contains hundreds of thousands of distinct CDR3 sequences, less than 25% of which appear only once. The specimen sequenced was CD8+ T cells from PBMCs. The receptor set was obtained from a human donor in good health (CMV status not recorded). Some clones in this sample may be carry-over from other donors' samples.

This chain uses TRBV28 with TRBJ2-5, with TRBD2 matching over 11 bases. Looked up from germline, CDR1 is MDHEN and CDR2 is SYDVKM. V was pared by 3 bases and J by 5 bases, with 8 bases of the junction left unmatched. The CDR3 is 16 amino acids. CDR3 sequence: CASSFQIAGGPETQYF. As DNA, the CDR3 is TGTGCCAGCAGTTTCCAAATAGCGGGGGGGCCGGAGACCCAGTACTTC.

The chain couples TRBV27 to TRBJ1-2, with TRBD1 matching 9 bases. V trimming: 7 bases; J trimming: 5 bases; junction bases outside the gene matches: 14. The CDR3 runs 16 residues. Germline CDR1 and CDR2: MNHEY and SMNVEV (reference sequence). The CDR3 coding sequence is TGTGCCAGCAAATATACAGGGGGCGCGATGGATTATGGCTACACCTTC. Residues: CASKYTGGAMDYGYTF.

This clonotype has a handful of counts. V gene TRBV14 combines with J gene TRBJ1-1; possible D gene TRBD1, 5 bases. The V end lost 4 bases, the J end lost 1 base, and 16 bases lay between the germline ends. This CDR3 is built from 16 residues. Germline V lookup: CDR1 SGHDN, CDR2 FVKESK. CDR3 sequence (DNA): TGTGCCAGCAGCCTACTAGGAGGACATTCGAACACTGAAGCTTTCTTT. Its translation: CASSLLGGHSNTEAFF.

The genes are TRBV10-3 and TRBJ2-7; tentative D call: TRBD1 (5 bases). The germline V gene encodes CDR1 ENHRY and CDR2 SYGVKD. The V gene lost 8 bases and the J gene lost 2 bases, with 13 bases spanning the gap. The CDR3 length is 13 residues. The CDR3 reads CAIGPGSTYEQYF. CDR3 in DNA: TGTGCCATCGGCCCAGGGTCGACCTACGAGCAGTACTTC.

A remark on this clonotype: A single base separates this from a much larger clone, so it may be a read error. CDR3 sequence reads: CVSSLVHGFTEAFF. The CDR3 DNA reads TGTGTCAGCAGCTTGGTTCACGGGTTCACTGAAGCTTTCTTT. The gene calls are TRBV5-5 and TRBJ1-1; no clear D. The length of the CDR3 is 14 residues. Per the germline V gene, CDR1 is SGHKS and CDR2 is YYEKEE (reference sequence).